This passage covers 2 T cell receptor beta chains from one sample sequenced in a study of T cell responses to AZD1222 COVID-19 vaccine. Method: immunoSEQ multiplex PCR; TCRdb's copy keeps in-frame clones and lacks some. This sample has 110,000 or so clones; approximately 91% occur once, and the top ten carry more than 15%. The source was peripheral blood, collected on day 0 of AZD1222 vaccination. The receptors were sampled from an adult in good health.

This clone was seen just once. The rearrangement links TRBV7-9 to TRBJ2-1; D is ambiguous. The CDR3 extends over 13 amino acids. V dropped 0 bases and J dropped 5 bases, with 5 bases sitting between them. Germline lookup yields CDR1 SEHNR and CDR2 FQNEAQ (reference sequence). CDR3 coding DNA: TGTGCCAGCAGCTTAGCCTGGAACAATGAGCAGTTCTTC. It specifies CASSLAWNNEQFF.

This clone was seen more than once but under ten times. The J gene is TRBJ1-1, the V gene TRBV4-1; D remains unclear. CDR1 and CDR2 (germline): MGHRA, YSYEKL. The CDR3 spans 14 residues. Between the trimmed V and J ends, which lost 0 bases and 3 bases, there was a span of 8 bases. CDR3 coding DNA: TGCGCCAGCAGCCAAGAAACGGGCTACACTGAAGCTTTCTTT. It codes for CASSQETGYTEAFF.